The clone carrying this TCR beta chain has a handful of counts. The antigen is undetermined. This sample stems from a study of T-cell memory formation after mild COVID-19. Study results and caveats: The study found contracting CD4+ clones mainly in CM and EM and contracting CD8+ clones in EMRA.

TCRdb itself ran the 5' RACE reads through MiXCR, one entry per CDR3 protein. Of roughly 300,000 distinct CDR3 sequences in the sample, 8% to 10% are singletons; the top ten hold approximately 22%. Germline V gene data show CDR1 as SGHAT and CDR2 as FQNNGV. Trimming took 6 bases from V and 2 from J, leaving 7 bases between them. This CDR3 is 12 amino acids long. This TCR was recovered from a man aged 18 to 30 who had mild COVID-19 (a few samples of this study predate the infection). Cell type and time point are not known. The specimen was PBMCs or a T cell subset sorted from them (not recorded which). The chain couples TRBV11-2 to TRBJ2-5; D is unclear. CDR3 sequence (DNA): TGTGCCAGCAGTCAGGTTCAAGAGACCCAGTACTTC. Amino acid sequence: CASSQVQETQYF.